Given below is one T cell receptor (beta chain) in context. Its target is not known. The CDR3 is 14 amino acids. Trimming removed 3 bases from V and 2 bases from J, with 12 bases in between. Germline CDR1 reads GTSNPN; CDR2 reads SVGIG (reference sequence). The data belong to a study of OX40 agonist ivuxolimab in advanced cancers. Study observations and caveats: CD8+ T cells showed, on average, more clonal expansion than CD4+ cells. With doses of 0.1 to 3.0 mg/kg, CD4+ and CD8+ blood T cells had undergone clonal expansion by week 6.

Clones were read by immunoSEQ multiplex PCR, and TCRdb kept only the in-frame ones, dropping some. Found here are roughly 61,000 clones, 65% to 90% of them singletons; the top ten hold about 0.6%. Blood specimens came from baseline, cycle 4 day 1, and cycle 7 day 1. The sample here was CD4+ or CD8+ T cells sorted from blood, taken in a trial of the OX40 agonist ivuxolimab. This receptor was obtained from an adult with an advanced solid tumor such as melanoma, head and neck, liver or kidney cancer. V and J are TRBV30 and TRBJ2-3; a weak D match, TRBD2 (6 bases). For the CDR3, the DNA is TGTGCCTGGAGCGTGGGGGGAGCCACAGATACGCAGTATTTT. Its protein is CAWSVGGATDTQYF.